The present T cell receptor (beta chain) was sequenced within a study of metastatic and nonmetastatic thyroid tumors. The wider study: Blood and tumor or nodule tissue repertoires from malignant and benign thyroid patients were compared.

This clone turned up a few times. The CDR3 sequence is 12 residues long. The V end lost 2 bases, the J end lost 6 bases, and 7 bases lay between the germline ends. Germline V gene sequence: CDR1 WSHSY, CDR2 SAAADI. None of the patients had undergone any treatment ahead of thyroid surgery. TCRdb ran MiXCR on the PCR reads. The sample carries some 15,000 clones, approximately 30% recorded once. The clonotype was recovered from a female donor with papillary thyroid cancer or a benign thyroid nodule (not recorded which). Some clones in this sample may be carry-over from other donors' samples. The sample consisted of tumor tissue. The J gene is TRBJ1-2, the V gene TRBV10-2; D is unclear. The CDR3 nucleotides read TGCGCCAGCAGTGAGAGGAGGGATGGCTACACCTTC. Translating it yields CASSERRDGYTF.